This is a list of T cell receptor beta chains from one sample in a study of blood T cell repertoires in COVID-19. The repertoire was sequenced with immunoSEQ multiplex PCR; TCRdb's copy has only in-frame clones and lacks some. The sample shows around 140,000 clones, 84% of them seen only once. Sequenced: peripheral blood. Receptor source: a man in his 60s with acute or convalescent COVID-19. Both conserved end residues are part of each CDR3. D genes are given only for firm matches. The size of a clone is reported for some rows only, either as once, few or many, or as a class for expanded clones.

abundance | j_gene | d_gene | v_gene | CDR3aa | CDR3nt
. | TRBJ1-2 | . | TRBV7-2 | CASSPSRVSNLYGYTF | TGTGCCAGCAGCCCGTCCCGGGTCTCCAACCTATATGGCTACACCTTC
. | TRBJ2-1 | TRBD2 | TRBV3-1/TRBV3-2 | CASSQDAGTSGYNEQFF | TGTGCCAGCAGCCAAGATGCCGGGACTAGCGGATACAATGAGCAGTTCTTC
. | TRBJ1-1 | . | TRBV6-5 | CASKRRGKTEAFF | TGTGCCAGCAAAAGGCGGGGGAAAACTGAAGCTTTCTTT
. | TRBJ1-2 | TRBD1 | TRBV5-1 | CASSPTIGTGKGYTF | TGCGCCAGCAGCCCAACAATCGGGACAGGGAAGGGCTACACCTTC
. | TRBJ1-2 | TRBD1 | TRBV28 | CASSEGQEPYGYTF | TGTGCCAGCAGCGAAGGACAGGAGCCCTATGGCTACACCTTC
. | TRBJ1-2 | . | TRBV29-1 | CSVEDIPRRGLYGYTF | TGCAGCGTTGAAGATATCCCCCGCAGGGGATTATATGGCTACACCTTC
. | TRBJ2-6 | . | TRBV19 | CASSISGQSGANVLTF | TGTGCCAGTAGTATTTCAGGGCAGTCTGGGGCCAACGTCCTGACTTTC
few | TRBJ1-2 | . | TRBV6-1 | CASSEVLRKGYTF | TGTGCCAGCAGTGAAGTCTTGAGGAAGGGCTACACCTTC
. | TRBJ2-5 | TRBD2 | TRBV5-4 | CASSRGGQETQYF | TGTGCCAGCAGTCGGGGGGGGCAAGAGACCCAGTACTTC
. | TRBJ2-7 | . | TRBV30 | CAWSRSFGYEQYF | TGTGCCTGGAGTAGGAGCTTTGGGTACGAGCAGTACTTC
. | TRBJ1-2 | TRBD1 | TRBV11-1 | CASSPMGQGYGYTF | TGTGCCAGCAGCCCGATGGGACAGGGCTATGGCTACACCTTC
. | TRBJ2-7 | TRBD2 | TRBV7-2 | CASSAGLGFIGYEQYF | TGTGCCAGCAGCGCCGGACTAGGTTTTATTGGCTACGAGCAGTACTTC
. | TRBJ2-1 | . | TRBV9 | CASSDTRYAQMVEQFF | TGTGCCAGCAGCGATACGAGGTACGCCCAGATGGTTGAGCAGTTCTTC
. | TRBJ1-2 | TRBD1 | TRBV5-1 | CASSPRTGMGGYTF | TGCGCCAGCAGCCCCCGGACAGGGATGGGGGGCTACACCTTC
. | TRBJ1-1 | . | TRBV3-1/TRBV3-2 | CASSPQPGVNTEAFF | TGTGCCAGCAGCCCCCAACCCGGGGTGAACACTGAAGCTTTCTTT
. | TRBJ2-7 | TRBD1 | TRBV9 | CASSSGQGPSYEQYF | TGTGCCAGCAGCTCCGGACAGGGCCCTTCCTACGAGCAGTACTTC
few | TRBJ1-1 | . | TRBV5-5 | CATEGEKGGTEAFF | TGTGCCACAGAGGGTGAGAAGGGAGGCACTGAAGCTTTCTTT
. | TRBJ1-2 | TRBD1 | TRBV3-1/TRBV3-2 | CASSPGQGSGYGYTF | TGTGCCAGCAGCCCGGGACAGGGGTCCGGCTATGGCTACACCTTC
. | TRBJ2-7 | . | TRBV24-1 | CATSRDNSYEQYF | TGTGCCACCAGTCGGGACAACTCCTACGAGCAGTACTTC
. | TRBJ2-7 | . | TRBV19 | CASSIDQDYEQYF | TGTGCCAGTAGTATTGACCAGGACTACGAGCAGTACTTC
. | TRBJ1-1 | TRBD1 | TRBV5-4 | CASSGTGRSEAFF | TGTGCCAGCAGCGGGACAGGGCGTTCTGAAGCTTTCTTT
. | TRBJ1-2 | TRBD1 | TRBV6-2/TRBV6-3 | CASSYSKGAMDGYTF | TGTGCCAGCAGTTACTCGAAGGGGGCGATGGATGGCTACACCTTC
. | TRBJ2-5 | TRBD1 | TRBV7-7 | CASSLSATGGQETQYF | TGTGCCAGCAGCCTCTCCGCGACAGGGGGCCAAGAGACCCAGTACTTC
. | TRBJ1-2 | . | TRBV6-5 | CASSPSAGQGYTF | TGTGCCAGCAGTCCCTCCGCGGGGCAAGGCTACACCTTC
once | TRBJ2-5 | TRBD2 | TRBV5-4 | CASSLKAGSVETQYF | TGTGCCAGCAGCTTAAAAGCGGGATCCGTGGAGACCCAGTACTTC
. | TRBJ2-2 | . | TRBV30 | CAWSGSNTGELFF | TGTGCCTGGAGTGGCAGTAACACCGGGGAGCTGTTTTTT
. | TRBJ2-6 | . | TRBV5-1 | CASRYPGLTSGANVLTF | TGCGCCAGCAGGTACCCGGGACTTACTTCTGGGGCCAACGTCCTGACTTTC
few | TRBJ2-1 | . | TRBV5-1 | CASSARNNEQFF | TGCGCCAGCAGCGCCAGGAACAATGAGCAGTTCTTC
. | TRBJ1-2 | . | TRBV2 | CASSGRGNYGYTF | TGTGCCAGCAGTGGTCGGGGGAACTATGGCTACACCTTC
. | TRBJ2-2 | TRBD1 | TRBV27 | CASSLPGQFLTGELFF | TGTGCCAGCAGTTTACCGGGACAGTTCTTAACCGGGGAGCTGTTTTTT
once | TRBJ1-1 | . | TRBV4-2 | CASSQEPDIMNTEAFF | TGTGCCAGCAGCCAAGAGCCGGACATAATGAACACTGAAGCTTTCTTT
. | TRBJ1-2 | TRBD1 | TRBV6-5 | CASRPGQGAFYGYTF | TGTGCCAGCAGGCCGGGACAGGGGGCATTCTATGGCTACACCTTC
. | TRBJ1-2 | TRBD1 | TRBV4-1 | CASSPGQGALESEGYTF | TGCGCCAGCAGCCCCGGACAGGGGGCTTTGGAGTCGGAAGGCTACACCTTC
. | TRBJ2-5 | TRBD2 | TRBV7-2 | CASSLTSGGQETQYF | TGTGCCAGCAGCTTAACTAGCGGGGGACAAGAGACCCAGTACTTC
. | TRBJ2-7 | . | TRBV14 | CASSQDGGAYEQYF | TGTGCCAGCAGCCAAGATGGGGGGGCGTACGAGCAGTACTTC
. | TRBJ2-2 | . | TRBV5-1 | CASSLPGPRGELFF | TGCGCCAGCAGCTTGCCAGGGCCCAGAGGGGAGCTGTTTTTT
. | TRBJ2-7 | TRBD1 | TRBV6-4 | CASSVRGHLVYEQYF | TGTGCCAGCAGTGTGAGGGGGCACCTTGTCTACGAGCAGTACTTC
. | TRBJ1-2 | . | TRBV6-6 | CASRDTKNTNYGYTF | TGTGCCAGCAGGGACACAAAAAACACTAACTATGGCTACACCTTC
. | TRBJ1-2 | . | TRBV15 | CATSTGTRYGYTF | TGTGCCACCAGTACCGGGACACGCTATGGCTACACCTTC
. | TRBJ2-2 | TRBD2 | TRBV9 | CASSVASGGAWNTGELFF | TGTGCCAGCAGCGTGGCTAGCGGGGGGGCCTGGAACACCGGGGAGCTGTTTTTC